The clone carrying this T cell receptor (beta chain) is termed medium-sized (0.01 to 0.1%). These data are taken from a study of metastatic and nonmetastatic thyroid tumors. Study-wide background: Thyroid patients, malignant and benign, had repertoires compared across blood and tumor or nodule tissue.

All patients were untreated before thyroid surgery. Germline CDR1 reads MNHEY; CDR2 reads SVGAGI. This CDR3 comprises 16 residues. V shed 2 bases, J shed 0 bases, and the junction held 3 bases outside the gene matches. TCRdb re-called clones via MiXCR from the PCR reads. Of 20,000 to 25,000 clones listed, about 22% are singletons. The receptor was isolated from a female donor with papillary thyroid cancer or a benign thyroid nodule (not recorded which). Some clones in this sample may be carry-over from other donors' samples. This chain joins TRBV6-5 and TRBJ1-3, with TRBD1 identical over 8 bases. Material: tumor tissue. The CDR3 DNA is TGTGCCAGCAGTTACAGTGGGACAGGCTCTGGAAACACCATATATTTT. Its protein is CASSYSGTGSGNTIYF.